This T cell receptor (beta chain) came from a study of shared clonotypes between healthy human individuals. Study results and limitations: Clonotype sharing across four donors was observed for 5% to 6.5% of naive CD4 clonotypes.

Trimming cost V 4 bases and J 3 bases; bases outside gene matches: 5. The CDR3 has 15 residues. Germline-derived CDR1 and CDR2 are SGHVS and FQNEAQ. Original methodology: ImmunoSEQ yielded junction-only sequences lacking quality scores, so filtering differed. Method: immunoSEQ multiplex PCR; TCRdb's copy keeps in-frame clones and lacks some. The V and J calls and clone size were taken over from that table, and D and trimming were inferred from the DNA. The table has around 1,900,000 clones, just over 90% seen once. Turning to this clone: Its antigen is undetermined.

Positive CCR7 selection of CD45RO-negative cells yielded the naive CD8 cells, and terminally differentiated effector memory CD45RA+ cells were excluded. The donors were adults (healthy and HIV-negative) with no recent acute infections or vaccinations. The rearrangement uses TRBV7-8 and TRBJ1-2, with TRBD1 matching over 10 bases. This sequence originates from a man younger than 30 in good health. Some clones in this sample may be carry-over from other donors' samples. The sample taken for sequencing was naive CD8+ T cells from PBMCs. DNA of the CDR3: TGTGCCAGCAGCTACGGACAGGGGGTACACTATGGCTACACCTTC. Protein sequence: CASSYGQGVHYGYTF.